This TCR beta chain appears in the sequencing data of a study of cytomegalovirus exposure and HLA in healthy donors. Overall study results and limits: The authors listed 150 to 200 TCR beta chains as cytomegalovirus-associated.

In the case of this clone: No antigen is known for it.

The primer mix had 60 Vbeta and 13 Jbeta primers. Measured with immunoSEQ multiplex PCR; TCRdb has only the in-frame clones, and not every one. The profile covers 150,000 to 200,000 clones, with 70% to 75% appearing a single time and about 4.3% taken by the ten largest. Sequencing was carried out using PBMCs. The receptor's source is a man aged 18 to 30 in good health and CMV-seropositive.

CDR3 DNA sequence: TGCGCCAGCAGTGGAGGGGGCGCTTTTGCTGGCTACACCTTC. Translated: CASSGGGAFAGYTF. This chain uses TRBV5-1 with TRBJ1-2, with 7 bases identical to TRBD1. The CDR3 has 14 residues. The germline V gene encodes CDR1 SGHRS and CDR2 YFSETQ. J gave up 7 bases and V 5 bases, and 11 bases lay outside the gene matches.